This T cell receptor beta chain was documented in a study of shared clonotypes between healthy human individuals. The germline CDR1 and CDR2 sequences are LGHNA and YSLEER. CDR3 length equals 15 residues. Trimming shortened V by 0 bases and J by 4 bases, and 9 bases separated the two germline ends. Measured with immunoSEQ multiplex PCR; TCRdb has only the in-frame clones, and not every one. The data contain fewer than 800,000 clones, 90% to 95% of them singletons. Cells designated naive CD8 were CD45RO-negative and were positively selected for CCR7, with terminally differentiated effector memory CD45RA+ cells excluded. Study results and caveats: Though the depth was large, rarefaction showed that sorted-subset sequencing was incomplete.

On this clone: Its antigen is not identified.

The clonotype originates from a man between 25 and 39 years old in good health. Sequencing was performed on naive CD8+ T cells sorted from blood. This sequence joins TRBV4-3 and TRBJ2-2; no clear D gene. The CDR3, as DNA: TGCGCCAGCAGCCAAGACTCCACTTTCACCGGGGAGCTGTTTTTT. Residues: CASSQDSTFTGELFF.